The source of this T cell receptor beta chain is a study of shared clonotypes between healthy human individuals. Study details: There were three CD4 naive, three CD4 memory, two CD8 naive and one CD8 memory plates per donor.

Repertoires were generated with immunoSEQ multiplex PCR, while TCRdb's copy carries only in-frame clones and drops some. The sample has some 2,500,000 clones; 80% to 95% are singletons. The CDR3 has 13 residues. Germline V gene sequence: CDR1 MDHEN, CDR2 SYDVKM. V was trimmed by 7 bases and J by 5 bases, leaving 14 bases between them. V is TRBV28 and J is TRBJ1-2; possibly TRBD1 for D (6 bases). The source material was naive CD4+ T cells from PBMCs. Stated subset: CD45RA+ positively selected. The sequence derives from a man between 18 and 29 years old in good health. Some clones in this sample may be carry-over from other donors' samples. The CDR3 loop is CASTTAGEYGYTF. The CDR3 DNA reads as TGTGCCAGCACCACGGCAGGGGAGTATGGCTACACCTTC.